A selection of T cell receptor beta chains follows, all from one sample in a study of beta chain features in type 1 diabetes. Some clones are missing from TCRdb's copy, which holds only in-frame ones; the method was immunoSEQ multiplex PCR. This table has under 300,000 clones, approximately 11% appearing once. The specimen was naive CD4+ T cells from blood. These receptors came from a man between 25 and 39 years old with type 1 diabetes. Both conserved end residues are part of each CDR3. Fields, in order: clone size, D gene, V gene, J gene, CDR3 DNA, CDR3 protein. D genes are given only for firm matches. Size is stated for part of the rows, as once, few or many counts, or as a class when the clone is expanded.

size: few; D: NA; V: TRBV9; J: TRBJ1-1; DNA: TGTGCCAGCAGCACAGGACCGCACACTGAAGCTTTCTTT; CDR3: CASSTGPHTEAFF
size: few; D: NA; V: TRBV30; J: TRBJ1-2; DNA: TGTGCCTGGAACGGGTTCGGCTATGGCTACACCTTC; CDR3: CAWNGFGYGYTF
size: NA; D: NA; V: TRBV25-1; J: TRBJ2-2; DNA: TGTGCCAGCAGTGAACCAGCGCGGGGTGCCACCGGGGAGCTGTTTTTT; CDR3: CASSEPARGATGELFF
size: few; D: NA; V: TRBV30; J: TRBJ2-3; DNA: TGTGCCTGGAGTCCGGGCACAGATACGCAGTATTTT; CDR3: CAWSPGTDTQYF
size: NA; D: NA; V: TRBV4-1; J: TRBJ1-4; DNA: TGCGCCAGCAGCCAAGTAAGGAGGGAAAAACTGTTTTTT; CDR3: CASSQVRREKLFF
size: NA; D: NA; V: TRBV4-1; J: TRBJ1-3; DNA: TGCGCCAGCAGCAGCCTAAACACCATATATTTT; CDR3: CASSSLNTIYF
size: NA; D: TRBD1; V: TRBV30; J: TRBJ1-6; DNA: TGTGCCTGGAACGAAGGGACAGGGGGCTCTTATAATTCACCCCTCCACTTT; CDR3: CAWNEGTGGSYNSPLHF
size: NA; D: TRBD2; V: TRBV4-3; J: TRBJ2-3; DNA: TGCGCCAGCAGCCAAGATGGGACTAGCGGGGCCCTAGATACGCAGTATTTT; CDR3: CASSQDGTSGALDTQYF
size: few; D: NA; V: TRBV5-1; J: TRBJ2-1; DNA: TGCGCCAGCAGCTTGTTTACCTACAATGAGCAGTTCTTC; CDR3: CASSLFTYNEQFF
size: NA; D: TRBD2; V: TRBV19; J: TRBJ2-5; DNA: TGTGCCAGTAGTCCCAAGGGACTAGCCTTGGAGACCCAGTACTTC; CDR3: CASSPKGLALETQYF
size: NA; D: TRBD1; V: TRBV7-8; J: TRBJ2-4; DNA: TGTGCCAGCAGCTTAGGATACAGGGGAGCCAAAAACATTCAGTACTTC; CDR3: CASSLGYRGAKNIQYF
size: few; D: NA; V: TRBV9; J: TRBJ1-5; DNA: TGTGCCAGCAGCGCAGGCGGGCCGTATAGCAATCAGCCCCAGCATTTT; CDR3: CASSAGGPYSNQPQHF
size: NA; D: NA; V: TRBV6-1; J: TRBJ2-1; DNA: TGTGCCAGCAGTGAAGGCCCTAGTAGTGTGCAGTTCTTC; CDR3: CASSEGPSSVQFF
size: few; D: TRBD2; V: TRBV11-2; J: TRBJ2-4; DNA: TGTGCCAGCAGTTCAGGGACTAGCGGGGGGCGTCGGAACATTCAGTACTTC; CDR3: CASSSGTSGGRRNIQYF
size: few; D: TRBD2; V: TRBV9; J: TRBJ2-5; DNA: TGTGCCAGCAGCTTTCGACTAGCGGAGACCCAGTACTTC; CDR3: CASSFRLAETQYF
size: NA; D: NA; V: TRBV5-1; J: TRBJ2-7; DNA: TGCGCCAGCAGCCAGACGGGCCAGGGACACTACGAGCAGTACTTC; CDR3: CASSQTGQGHYEQYF
size: few; D: NA; V: TRBV2; J: TRBJ1-6; DNA: TGTGCCAGCAGCCCGGACGGGAGCTCCTATAATTCACCCCTCCACTTT; CDR3: CASSPDGSSYNSPLHF
size: few; D: TRBD2; V: TRBV4-3; J: TRBJ2-1; DNA: TGCGCCAGCAGCCCATCTTCCTTTAGCGGGGGGGCGGCTGAGCAGTTCTTC; CDR3: CASSPSSFSGGAAEQFF
size: few; D: TRBD1; V: TRBV5-5; J: TRBJ2-1; DNA: TGTGCCAGCAGCCTTGGCCTCGGGACAGGGGACAATGAGCAGTTCTTC; CDR3: CASSLGLGTGDNEQFF
size: NA; D: NA; V: TRBV6-5; J: TRBJ1-6; DNA: TGTGCCAGCAGTTACACGACAGTGACTTATAATTCACCCCTCCACTTT; CDR3: CASSYTTVTYNSPLHF
size: NA; D: NA; V: TRBV28; J: TRBJ1-5; DNA: TGTGCCAGCAGTTTTTTCGACAGACGCCAGCCCCAGCATTTT; CDR3: CASSFFDRRQPQHF
size: NA; D: NA; V: TRBV5-4; J: TRBJ2-6; DNA: TGTGCCAGCAGCTTGGCTCCCTCTGGGGCCAACGTCCTGACTTTC; CDR3: CASSLAPSGANVLTF
size: few; D: NA; V: TRBV5-1; J: TRBJ1-1; DNA: TGCGCCAGCAGCTCCATCTACAGGAACACTGAAGCTTTCTTT; CDR3: CASSSIYRNTEAFF
size: few; D: NA; V: TRBV9; J: TRBJ1-1; DNA: TGTGCCAGCAGCGTAGGTCAGGGGAACACTGAAGCTTTCTTT; CDR3: CASSVGQGNTEAFF
size: few; D: NA; V: TRBV5-6; J: TRBJ2-2; DNA: TGTGCCAGCAGCTTGGTCGGGAACGCGAACACCGGGGAGCTGTTTTTT; CDR3: CASSLVGNANTGELFF
size: few; D: TRBD2; V: TRBV29-1; J: TRBJ2-7; DNA: TGCAGCGTTGAAGATCGGGCTAGCGGGGTGCAGTACTTC; CDR3: CSVEDRASGVQYF
size: NA; D: NA; V: TRBV5-4; J: TRBJ2-5; DNA: TGTGCCAGCAGCCCTAGGGGCCCGGGGACCCAGTACTTC; CDR3: CASSPRGPGTQYF
size: few; D: TRBD2; V: TRBV30; J: TRBJ2-3; DNA: TGTGCCTTCAAAAGCTGGAAGCGGGGGGTCACAGATACGCAGTATTTT; CDR3: CAFKSWKRGVTDTQYF
size: NA; D: TRBD1; V: TRBV5-6; J: TRBJ1-2; DNA: TGTGCCAGCAGCTTTACAGGGGGAGGCTATGGCTACACCTTC; CDR3: CASSFTGGGYGYTF
size: NA; D: NA; V: TRBV6-5; J: TRBJ1-1; DNA: TGTGCCACCTCGATTCCCGGGGGCACTGAAGCTTTCTTT; CDR3: CATSIPGGTEAFF
size: few; D: TRBD1; V: TRBV6-1; J: TRBJ1-1; DNA: TGTGCCAGCACCGGACAGGGCCTGAACACTGAAGCTTTCTTT; CDR3: CASTGQGLNTEAFF
size: NA; D: NA; V: TRBV30; J: TRBJ2-7; DNA: TGTGCCTGGAGTGTAGTTCTGGGCCGCGAGCAGTACTTC; CDR3: CAWSVVLGREQYF
size: NA; D: NA; V: TRBV30; J: TRBJ1-2; DNA: TGTGCCTGGAGTCTATTGGGGCAGGGGAGCTACACCTTC; CDR3: CAWSLLGQGSYTF
size: NA; D: NA; V: TRBV29-1; J: TRBJ2-5; DNA: TGCAGCGCTAAGGGGGGGTCAGAGACCCAGTACTTC; CDR3: CSAKGGSETQYF
size: few; D: NA; V: TRBV18; J: TRBJ1-2; DNA: NA; CDR3: CASSQPPGEPFLWTF
size: few; D: NA; V: TRBV5-4; J: TRBJ2-7; DNA: TGTGCCAGCAGTCGAGGGGACATCGCCTACGAGCAGTACTTC; CDR3: CASSRGDIAYEQYF
size: NA; D: TRBD1; V: TRBV5-1; J: TRBJ2-5; DNA: TGCGCCAGCAGCGCGGGACAGGGTTACGAGACCCAGTACTTC; CDR3: CASSAGQGYETQYF
size: NA; D: TRBD1; V: TRBV2; J: TRBJ1-5; DNA: TGTGCCAGCAGGGATGACAGGGTCGGACAGCCCCAGCATTTT; CDR3: CASRDDRVGQPQHF
size: NA; D: NA; V: TRBV7-9; J: TRBJ1-1; DNA: TGTGCCAGCAGCCGCATTTCTAGCACTGAAGCTTTCTTT; CDR3: CASSRISSTEAFF
size: few; D: TRBD1; V: TRBV4-3; J: TRBJ1-1; DNA: TGCGCCAGCAGCCGGGGACAGGGGAACACTGAAGCTTTCTTT; CDR3: CASSRGQGNTEAFF
size: NA; D: TRBD2; V: TRBV4-2; J: TRBJ2-1; DNA: TGTGCCAGCAGCCAAGTTCATGGATCTAGCGGGGGGAATGAGCAGTTCTTC; CDR3: CASSQVHGSSGGNEQFF
size: NA; D: NA; V: TRBV7-2; J: TRBJ1-2; DNA: TGTGCCAGCAGCTATACCCGGGACTCCTATGGCTACACCTTC; CDR3: CASSYTRDSYGYTF
size: few; D: TRBD1; V: TRBV11-2; J: TRBJ2-5; DNA: TGTGCCAGCAGCTGGACAGGTAGCCCGACCCAGTACTTC; CDR3: CASSWTGSPTQYF
size: few; D: NA; V: TRBV18; J: TRBJ2-3; DNA: TGTGCCAGCTCATCGATGAGGACAGATACGCAGTATTTT; CDR3: CASSSMRTDTQYF